This TCR beta chain was recovered during a study of T cell repertoires in aging, cancer and after chemotherapy. This CDR3 has 14 amino acids. V was trimmed by 1 base and J by 5 bases, leaving 10 bases between them. CDR1 and CDR2 from the germline V gene are SGHRS and YFSETQ. TCR beta rearrangements were amplified from peripheral blood genomic DNA. Rearranged V-D-J TRB sequences were amplified with a mixed TRB-A/B primer pool. TCRdb re-called the multiplex PCR reads with MiXCR, one entry per CDR3 protein. The sample contains about 9,200 distinct CDR3 sequences, under 40% of which appear only once. The genes are TRBV5-1 and TRBJ2-1; maybe TRBD2 (5 bases). Specimen: blood. This TCR was recovered from a human donor in good health. The CDR3 bases are TGCGCCAGCAGCTTGACTAGGTTCGACAATGAGCAGTTCTTC. Translated, it gives CASSLTRFDNEQFF.